This T cell receptor (beta chain) is from a study of tumor-infiltrating lymphocytes in oesophageal squamous cell carcinoma. The ends were cut back, 5 bases at V and 3 bases at J, with 14 bases in the middle. This CDR3 has 14 residues. CDR1 SGHVS and CDR2 FNYEAQ come from the germline V gene. MiXCR, run by TCRdb on the PCR reads, gives a single entry per CDR3 protein. The sample includes over 9,500 distinct CDR3 sequences, approximately 50% of them seen just once. The TCR originated in a male donor with esophageal squamous cell carcinoma. The sequenced sample consisted of normal esophageal tissue next to the tumor. The V gene is TRBV7-6, the J gene TRBJ2-7; D unresolved. CDR3 amino acids: CASSATVMGYEQYF. In DNA, the CDR3 is TGTGCCAGCAGCGCGACTGTTATGGGCTACGAGCAGTACTTC.